This TCR beta chain was documented in a study of blood T cells in healthy people across ages. Primers used in a second PCR of roughly 7 to 12 cycles were a sample-barcoded 5' primer and a J-beta primer mix. TCRdb re-derived calls from the 5' RACE reads in MiXCR, one entry per CDR3 protein. The sample lists 1.6 million or so distinct CDR3 sequences; roughly 30% were seen once. Germline V CDR1 and CDR2: MGHRA, YSYEKL. With 2 bases clipped from V and 2 bases from J, the junction kept 3 bases outside the gene matches. The CDR3 is 15 residues long. In this sample, this clonotype turned up many times. The sequence was collected from a woman aged 30 to 39 in good health. V is TRBV4-1 and J is TRBJ2-1, with TRBD2 matching over 7 bases. Sequences were obtained from blood. The DNA for the CDR3 is TGCGCCAGCAGCCAACGAGCGGGGACCTACAATGAGCAGTTCTTC. Translation gives CASSQRAGTYNEQFF.